This TCR beta chain was captured by sequencing in a study of control samples from healthy donors and cancer patients (dated by TCRdb to about 2020). A note on this clone: Its antigen remains unidentified. Base qualities are not recorded, but no much larger clone differs from it by a single base.

The library was prepared using the immunoSEQ multiplex PCR assay. TCRdb carries this immuneACCESS record with in-frame sequences only. Its versions omit some clonotypes, under half of them owing to an unresolved V gene in the studies checked, with the rest unexplained. Counted in this sample were approximately 70,000 clones; over 75% of them appeared once. The ten largest clones take up roughly 1.2% of the sample. Including cysteine and phenylalanine, the CDR3 has 15 amino acids. Solely the CDR3 DNA is kept, with 45 bases framed from the first base. CDR1 and CDR2, looked up from the germline V gene, are SQVTM and ANQGSEA. Germline trimming amounts to 3 bases on V and 4 bases on J, with 11 as the count of junction bases outside the gene matches.

The source material was PBMCs. The sequence links TRBV29-1 to TRBJ1-2, and TRBD1 aligns with 7 junction nucleotides. This sequence was found in a woman between 50 and 59 years old with colorectal cancer. The CDR3 amino acid sequence is: CSVENPGQNPYGYTF. The nucleotide sequence is TGCAGCGTTGAGAATCCGGGACAGAATCCCTATGGCTACACCTTC.